The T cell receptor beta chain described here comes from a study of cytomegalovirus exposure and HLA in healthy donors. Amplification used 60 Vbeta primers and 13 Jbeta primers. The data were produced by immunoSEQ multiplex PCR, yet TCRdb's version contains in-frame clones alone and is incomplete. The top ten hold around 4.5% of the sample, which has around 110,000 clones, 70% to 80% seen once. The CDR3 is made up of 14 amino acids. Germline assignment: CDR1 MNHNY and CDR2 SVGAGI (reference sequence). Trimming shortened V by 3 bases and J by 6 bases, and 12 bases separated the two germline ends. Study-level results: Previously analyzed data showed that most TCR beta V segments were productive at a frequency of about 87% or about 30%.

Turning to this clone: Its target is not known.

Input material: PBMCs. This sequence joins TRBV6-6 and TRBJ1-5; a weak D match, TRBD1 (6 bases). The source of this sequence is a man aged 30 to 45 in good health and CMV-seropositive. For the CDR3, the DNA is TGTGCCAGCAGTTATGACAGGTCAGGTCAGCCCCAGCATTTT. Amino acids: CASSYDRSGQPQHF.